This T cell receptor (beta chain) was sequenced for a study of T cell repertoires in ileal Crohn's disease. Germline CDR1 and CDR2: SEHNR and FQNEAQ (reference sequence). CDR3 length: 14 amino acids. The V gene lost 7 bases and the J gene lost 1 base, with 13 bases spanning the gap. Time point given: neoterminal ileum biopsy at postoperative endoscopy, about 6 months after surgery. Included were adult ileal or ileocolonic Crohn's patients indicated for ileocolonic resection. Around 0.55 micrograms of biopsy DNA per sample underwent TCRB immunosequencing. The table came from immunoSEQ multiplex PCR; TCRdb's copy has only in-frame clones and leaves some out. The sample records some 9,200 clones, 70% to 85% being singletons.

V usage is TRBV7-9 and J usage is TRBJ1-1; D gene unclear. The specimen sequenced was ileal tissue. This TCR derives from an adult with Crohn's disease. In DNA, the CDR3 is TGTGCCAGCATTGTTCCGGGGAAGAACACTGAAGCTTTCTTT. This gives the protein CASIVPGKNTEAFF.